The 8 T cell receptor beta chains below all came from one sample that was sequenced in a study of blood T cells in healthy people across ages. A second PCR, run for about 7 to 11 cycles, used a sample-barcoded 5' primer plus a J-beta primer mix. MiXCR was run by TCRdb on the 5' RACE reads, yielding one entry per CDR3 protein. The data contain about 730,000 distinct CDR3 sequences, around 40% of them seen just once; the ten biggest clones take up roughly 20%. The sample taken for sequencing was blood. Source of these receptors: a woman aged 55-75 years in good health.

This clonotype was counted once. This sequence joins TRBV2 and TRBJ2-1, with 10 bases aligning to TRBD2. Germline CDR1 and CDR2: SNHLY and FYNNEI. CDR3 size: 15 residues. With 8 bases clipped from V and 4 bases from J, the junction kept 8 bases outside the gene matches. This CDR3 is CASSGTSGEYNEQFF. DNA for the CDR3: TGTGCCAGCTCTGGCACTAGCGGGGAATACAATGAGCAGTTCTTC. The full variable domain, with the rest looked up from reference TRBV2 and TRBJ2-1, is EPEVTQTPSHQVTQMGQEVILRCVPISNHLYFYWYRQILGQKVEFLVSFYNNEISEKSEIFDDQFSVERPDGSNFTLKIRSTKLEDSAMYFCASSGTSGEYNEQFFGPGTRLTVL.

In its sample, this clonotype was seen a few times. The chain is built from TRBV10-1 and TRBJ1-2; no definite D call. The CDR3 runs 13 residues. With 5 bases removed from V and 3 bases from J, the gap between germline ends came to 10 bases. Germline values: CDR1 WNHNN, CDR2 SYGVQD (reference sequence). The CDR3 sequence: CASSMQVDYGYTF. The CDR3, as DNA: TGCGCCAGCAGTATGCAGGTGGACTATGGCTACACCTTC.

The chain is built from TRBV5-1 and TRBJ2-5, with D maybe TRBD2 (7 bases). Between the trimmed V and J ends, which lost 0 bases and 1 base, there was a span of 13 bases. Per the germline V gene, CDR1 is SGHRS and CDR2 is YFSETQ. This CDR3 has 16 amino acids. In DNA, the CDR3 is TGCGCCAGCAGCTTGGTTGGGGGAGGGGGCCAAGAGACCCAGTACTTC. Protein sequence: CASSLVGGGGQETQYF.

The chain has TRBV4-2 and TRBJ2-1, with 10 nucleotides matching TRBD1. The end of the DNA aligns better with TRBJ2-7, so the J call may be wrong. The CDR3 covers 14 residues. Germline loops: CDR1 LGHNA, CDR2 YNFKEQ. This chain's CDR3 is CASTRGQGVDEQYF. In DNA form, the CDR3 reads TGTGCCAGCACCCGAGGACAGGGGGTGGATGAGCAGTACTTC.

The chain carries TRBV4-3 and TRBJ1-2; weak D call: TRBD1 (5 bases). Germline V gene sequence: CDR1 LGHNA, CDR2 YSLEER. The CDR3 spans 15 residues. V lost 3 bases and J lost 6, with 17 bases in between. DNA of the CDR3: TGCGCCAGCAGCCAGTATGGACACGTAAGGGATGGCTACACCTTC. Protein product: CASSQYGHVRDGYTF.

The gene calls are TRBV27 and TRBJ2-1; TRBD2 aligns across 9 bases. Germline V gene lookup returns CDR1 MNHEY and CDR2 SMNVEV (reference sequence). The V segment lost 2 bases and the J segment 8 bases; nucleotides outside the gene matches: 4. There are 14 residues in the CDR3. The DNA for the CDR3 is TGTGCCAGCAGTTTAAGGACTAGCGCCCATGAGCAGTTCTTC. Amino acid sequence: CASSLRTSAHEQFF.

There are a few counts of this clonotype. The chain employs TRBV10-3 and TRBJ2-5; no firm D call. V was trimmed by 4 bases and J by 3 bases, leaving 9 bases between them. The CDR3 spans 13 residues. From germline, CDR1 is ENHRY and CDR2 SYGVKD. This CDR3 reads CAISGRTEETQYF. The CDR3 bases are TGTGCCATCAGTGGGCGAACCGAAGAGACCCAGTACTTC.

J is TRBJ1-1 and V is TRBV12-3 or TRBV12-4; tentative D call: TRBD1 (5 bases). Trimming stripped 6 bases from V and 6 bases from J, with 14 bases between. The CDR3 is 13 amino acids. As DNA, the CDR3 is TGTGCCAGCAGCACGTTCCGGGGCGCTGAAGCTTTCTTT. Amino acids: CASSTFRGAEAFF.